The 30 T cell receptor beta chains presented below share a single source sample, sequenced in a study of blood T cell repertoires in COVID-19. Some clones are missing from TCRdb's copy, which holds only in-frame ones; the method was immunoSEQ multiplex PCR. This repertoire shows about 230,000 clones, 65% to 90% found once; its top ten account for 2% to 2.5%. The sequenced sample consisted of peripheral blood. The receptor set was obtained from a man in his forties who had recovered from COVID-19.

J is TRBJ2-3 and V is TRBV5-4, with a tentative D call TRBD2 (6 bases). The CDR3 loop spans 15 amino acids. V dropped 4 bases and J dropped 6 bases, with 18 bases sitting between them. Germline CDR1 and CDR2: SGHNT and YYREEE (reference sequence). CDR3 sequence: CASSPRDGSADTQYF. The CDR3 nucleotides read TGTGCCAGCAGCCCGCGGGACGGGAGTGCGGATACGCAGTATTTT.

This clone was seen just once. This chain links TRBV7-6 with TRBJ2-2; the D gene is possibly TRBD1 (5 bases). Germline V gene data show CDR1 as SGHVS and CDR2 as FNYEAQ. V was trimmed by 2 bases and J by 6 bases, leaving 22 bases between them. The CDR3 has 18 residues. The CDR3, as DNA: TGTGCCAGCAGCTTATCTCCTCCGGGTGGACAATTCGCCGGGGAGCTGTTTTTT. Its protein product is CASSLSPPGGQFAGELFF.

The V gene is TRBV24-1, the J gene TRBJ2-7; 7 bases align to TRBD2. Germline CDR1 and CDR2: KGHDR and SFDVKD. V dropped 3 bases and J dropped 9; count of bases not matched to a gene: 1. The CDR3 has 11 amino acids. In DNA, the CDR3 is TGTGCCACCAGTGATGGGAGGGGGCAGTACTTC. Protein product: CATSDGRGQYF.

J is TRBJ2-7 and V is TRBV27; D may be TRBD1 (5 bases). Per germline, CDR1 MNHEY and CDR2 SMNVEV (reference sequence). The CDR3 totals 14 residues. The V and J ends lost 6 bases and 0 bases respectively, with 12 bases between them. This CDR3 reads CASSQDTTSYEQYF. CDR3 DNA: TGTGCCAGCAGCCAGGACACTACCTCCTACGAGCAGTACTTC.

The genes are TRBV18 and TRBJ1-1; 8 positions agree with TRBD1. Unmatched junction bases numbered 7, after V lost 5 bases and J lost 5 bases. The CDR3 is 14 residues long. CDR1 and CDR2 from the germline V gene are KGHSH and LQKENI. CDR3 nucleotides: TGTGCCAGCTCAGACGACAGGGGTGGTACTGAAGCTTTCTTT. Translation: CASSDDRGGTEAFF. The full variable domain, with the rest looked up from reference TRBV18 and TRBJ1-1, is NAGVMQNPRHLVRRRGQEARLRCSPMKGHSHVYWYRQLPEEGLKFMVYLQKENIIDESGMPKERFSAEFPKEGPSILRIQQVVRGDSAAYFCASSDDRGGTEAFFGQGTRLTVV.

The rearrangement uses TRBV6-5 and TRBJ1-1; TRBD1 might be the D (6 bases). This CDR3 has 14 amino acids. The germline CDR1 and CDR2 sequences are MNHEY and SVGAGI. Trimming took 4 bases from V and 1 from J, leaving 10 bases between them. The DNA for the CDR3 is TGTGCCAGCAGTTCACCGGGACAGAACACTGAAGCTTTCTTT. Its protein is CASSSPGQNTEAFF.

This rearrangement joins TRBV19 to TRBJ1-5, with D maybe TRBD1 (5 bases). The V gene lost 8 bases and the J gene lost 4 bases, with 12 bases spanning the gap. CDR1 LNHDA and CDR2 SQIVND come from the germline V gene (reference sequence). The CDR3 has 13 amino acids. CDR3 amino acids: CASSDSRNQPQHF. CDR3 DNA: TGTGCCAGTTCCGACAGCAGGAATCAGCCCCAGCATTTT.

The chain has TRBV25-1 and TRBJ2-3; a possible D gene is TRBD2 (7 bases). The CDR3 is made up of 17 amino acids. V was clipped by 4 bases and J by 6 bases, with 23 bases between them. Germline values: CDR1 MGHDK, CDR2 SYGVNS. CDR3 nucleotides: TGTGCCAGCAGTGCCGGAGGGGGGGCTGGAGACCCGGATACGCAGTATTTT. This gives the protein CASSAGGGAGDPDTQYF.

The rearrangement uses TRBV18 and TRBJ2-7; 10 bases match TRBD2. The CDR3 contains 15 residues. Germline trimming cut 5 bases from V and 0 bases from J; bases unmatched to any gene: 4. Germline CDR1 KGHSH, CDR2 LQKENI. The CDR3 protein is CASSASGGASYEQYF. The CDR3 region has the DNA TGTGCCAGCTCAGCGAGCGGGGGGGCCTCCTACGAGCAGTACTTC.

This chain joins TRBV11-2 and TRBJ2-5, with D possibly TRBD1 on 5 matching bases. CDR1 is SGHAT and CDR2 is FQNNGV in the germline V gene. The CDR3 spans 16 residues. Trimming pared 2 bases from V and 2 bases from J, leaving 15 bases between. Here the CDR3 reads CASSLMYGATQETQYF. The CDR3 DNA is TGTGCCAGCAGCTTAATGTATGGGGCGACACAAGAGACCCAGTACTTC.

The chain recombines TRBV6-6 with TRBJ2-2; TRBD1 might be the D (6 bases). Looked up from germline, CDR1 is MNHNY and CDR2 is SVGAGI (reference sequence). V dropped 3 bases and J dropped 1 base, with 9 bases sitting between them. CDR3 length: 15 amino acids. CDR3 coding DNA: TGTGCCAGCAGTTATCCGGGACAGAACACCGGGGAGCTGTTTTTT. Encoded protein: CASSYPGQNTGELFF.

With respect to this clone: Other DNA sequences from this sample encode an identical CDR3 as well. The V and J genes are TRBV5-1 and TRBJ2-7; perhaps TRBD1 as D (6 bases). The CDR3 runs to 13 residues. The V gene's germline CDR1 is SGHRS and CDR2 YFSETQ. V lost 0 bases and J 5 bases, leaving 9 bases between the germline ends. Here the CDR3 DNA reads TGCGCCAGCAGCTTGGACAGGGCCAACGAGCAGTACTTC. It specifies CASSLDRANEQYF.

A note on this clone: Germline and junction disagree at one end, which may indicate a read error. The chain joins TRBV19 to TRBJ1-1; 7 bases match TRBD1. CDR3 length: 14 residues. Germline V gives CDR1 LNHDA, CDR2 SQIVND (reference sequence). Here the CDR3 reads CASSIIRGNAEAFF. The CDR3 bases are TGTGCCAGTAGTATCATCAGGGGGAACGCTGAAGCTTTCTTT.

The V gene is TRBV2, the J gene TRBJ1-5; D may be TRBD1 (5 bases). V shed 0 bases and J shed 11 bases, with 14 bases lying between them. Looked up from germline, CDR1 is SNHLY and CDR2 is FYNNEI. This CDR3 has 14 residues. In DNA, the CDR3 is TGTGCCAGCAGTGAAGCCCGAAACCAGGGAACCCAGCATTTT. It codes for CASSEARNQGTQHF.

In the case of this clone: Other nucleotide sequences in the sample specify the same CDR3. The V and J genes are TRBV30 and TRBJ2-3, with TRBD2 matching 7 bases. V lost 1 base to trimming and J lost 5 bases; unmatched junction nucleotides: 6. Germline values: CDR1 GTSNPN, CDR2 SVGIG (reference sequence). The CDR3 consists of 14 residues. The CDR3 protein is CAWSAGGGEDTQYF. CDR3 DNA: TGTGCCTGGAGTGCGGGGGGAGGAGAAGATACGCAGTATTTT. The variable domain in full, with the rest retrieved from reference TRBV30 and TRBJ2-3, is SQTIHQWPATLVQPVGSPLSLECTVEGTSNPNLYWYRQAAGRGLQLLFYSVGIGQISSEVPQNLSASRPQDRQFILSSKKLLLSDSGFYLCAWSAGGGEDTQYFGPGTRLTVL.

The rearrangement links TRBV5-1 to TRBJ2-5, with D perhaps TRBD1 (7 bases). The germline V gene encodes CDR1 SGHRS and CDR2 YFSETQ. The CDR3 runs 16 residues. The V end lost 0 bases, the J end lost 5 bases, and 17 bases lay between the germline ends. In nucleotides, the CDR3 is TGCGCCAGCAGCTTGGAAGGCAGGGGGGATTGGGAGACCCAGTACTTC. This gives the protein CASSLEGRGDWETQYF.

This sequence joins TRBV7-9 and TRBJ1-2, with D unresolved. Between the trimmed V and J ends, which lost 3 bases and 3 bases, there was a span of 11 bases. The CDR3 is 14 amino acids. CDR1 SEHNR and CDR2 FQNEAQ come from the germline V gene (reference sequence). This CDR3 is CASSFTLSDYGYTF. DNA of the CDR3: TGTGCCAGCAGCTTCACCCTCAGCGACTATGGCTACACCTTC.

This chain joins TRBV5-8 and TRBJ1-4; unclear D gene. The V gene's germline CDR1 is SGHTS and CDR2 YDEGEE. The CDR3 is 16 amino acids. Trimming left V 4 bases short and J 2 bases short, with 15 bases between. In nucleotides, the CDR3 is TGTGCCAGCAGCCGTGGGAGATATTCGACTAATGAAAAACTGTTTTTT. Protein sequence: CASSRGRYSTNEKLFF.

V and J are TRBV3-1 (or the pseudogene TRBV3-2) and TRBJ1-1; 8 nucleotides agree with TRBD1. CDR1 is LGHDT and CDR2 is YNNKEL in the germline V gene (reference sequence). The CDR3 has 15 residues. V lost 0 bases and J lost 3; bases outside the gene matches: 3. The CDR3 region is CASSQDTGGDTEAFF. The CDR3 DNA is TGTGCCAGCAGCCAAGATACAGGGGGAGACACTGAAGCTTTCTTT.

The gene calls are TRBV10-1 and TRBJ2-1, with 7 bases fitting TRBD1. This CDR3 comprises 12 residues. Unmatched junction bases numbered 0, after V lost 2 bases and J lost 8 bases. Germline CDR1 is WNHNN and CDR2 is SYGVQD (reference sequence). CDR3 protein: CASSETGDEQFF. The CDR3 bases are TGCGCCAGCAGTGAGACAGGGGATGAGCAGTTCTTC.

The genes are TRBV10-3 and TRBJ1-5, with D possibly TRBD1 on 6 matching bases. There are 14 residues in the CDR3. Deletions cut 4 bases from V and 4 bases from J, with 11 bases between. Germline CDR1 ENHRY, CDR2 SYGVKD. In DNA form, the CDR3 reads TGTGCCATCAGTGCGGGGCAGGGGAATCAGCCCCAGCATTTT. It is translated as CAISAGQGNQPQHF.

CDR3 in amino acids: CASSLVWQGGTFRQYF. The CDR3 DNA follows: TGTGCCAGCAGCTTAGTATGGCAGGGAGGTACTTTCCGGCAGTACTTC. This sequence joins TRBV7-2 and TRBJ2-7, with D perhaps TRBD2 (6 bases). Per germline, CDR1 SGHTA and CDR2 FQGNSA. The CDR3 covers 16 residues. Trimming shortened V by 1 base and J by 9 bases, and 22 bases separated the two germline ends.

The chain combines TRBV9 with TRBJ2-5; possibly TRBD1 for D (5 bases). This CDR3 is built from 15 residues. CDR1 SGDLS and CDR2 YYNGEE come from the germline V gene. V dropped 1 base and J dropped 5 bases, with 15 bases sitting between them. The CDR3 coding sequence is TGTGCCAGCAGCGTACAGGGTGGTATTTCGGAGACCCAGTACTTC. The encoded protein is CASSVQGGISETQYF.

The CDR3 sequence: CAISDSTLLAKNIQYF. Written as DNA, the CDR3 is TGTGCCATCAGTGATTCTACCTTGCTAGCCAAAAACATTCAGTACTTC. The rearrangement joins TRBV10-3 to TRBJ2-4; no reliable D call. Germline assignment: CDR1 ENHRY and CDR2 SYGVKD. V dropped 3 bases and J dropped 0 bases, with 12 bases sitting between them. The CDR3 has 16 amino acids.

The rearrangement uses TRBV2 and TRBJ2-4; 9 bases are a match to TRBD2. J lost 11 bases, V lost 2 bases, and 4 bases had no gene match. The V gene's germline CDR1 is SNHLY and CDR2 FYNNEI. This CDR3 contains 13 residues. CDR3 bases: TGTGCCAGCAGTGAAAGTGCGGGAGGGGTTCAGTACTTC. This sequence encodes CASSESAGGVQYF.

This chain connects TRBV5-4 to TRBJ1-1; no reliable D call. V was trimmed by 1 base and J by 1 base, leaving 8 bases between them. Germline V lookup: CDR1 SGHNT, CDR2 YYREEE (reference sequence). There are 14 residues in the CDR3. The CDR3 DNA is TGTGCCAGCAGCTTGAGGCAGGCGAACACTGAAGCTTTCTTT. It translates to CASSLRQANTEAFF.

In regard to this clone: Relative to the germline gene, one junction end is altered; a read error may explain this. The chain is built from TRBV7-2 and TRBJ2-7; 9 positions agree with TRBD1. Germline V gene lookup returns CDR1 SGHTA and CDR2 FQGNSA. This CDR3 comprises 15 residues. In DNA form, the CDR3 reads TGTGCCAGCAGCCCGAGCGGGACAGGGACCTATGAGCAGTACTTC. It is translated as CASSPSGTGTYEQYF.

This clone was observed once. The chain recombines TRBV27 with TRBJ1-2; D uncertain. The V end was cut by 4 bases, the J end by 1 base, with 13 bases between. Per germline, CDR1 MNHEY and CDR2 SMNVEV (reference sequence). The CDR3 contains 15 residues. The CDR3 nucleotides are TGTGCCAGCAGTTCCGGACCGGACTATAACTATGGCTACACCTTC. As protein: CASSSGPDYNYGYTF.

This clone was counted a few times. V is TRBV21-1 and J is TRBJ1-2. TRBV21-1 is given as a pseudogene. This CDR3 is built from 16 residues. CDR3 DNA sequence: TGTGCCAGCAGCACCCAGAAGGTTGAGAGGAACTATGGCTACACCTTC. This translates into CASSTQKVERNYGYTF.

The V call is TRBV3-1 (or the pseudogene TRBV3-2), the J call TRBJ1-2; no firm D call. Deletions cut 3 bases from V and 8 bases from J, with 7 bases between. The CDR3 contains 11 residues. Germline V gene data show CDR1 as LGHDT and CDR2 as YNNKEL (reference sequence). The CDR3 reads CASSHPLGYTF. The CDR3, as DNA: TGTGCCAGCAGCCACCCACTAGGCTACACCTTC.